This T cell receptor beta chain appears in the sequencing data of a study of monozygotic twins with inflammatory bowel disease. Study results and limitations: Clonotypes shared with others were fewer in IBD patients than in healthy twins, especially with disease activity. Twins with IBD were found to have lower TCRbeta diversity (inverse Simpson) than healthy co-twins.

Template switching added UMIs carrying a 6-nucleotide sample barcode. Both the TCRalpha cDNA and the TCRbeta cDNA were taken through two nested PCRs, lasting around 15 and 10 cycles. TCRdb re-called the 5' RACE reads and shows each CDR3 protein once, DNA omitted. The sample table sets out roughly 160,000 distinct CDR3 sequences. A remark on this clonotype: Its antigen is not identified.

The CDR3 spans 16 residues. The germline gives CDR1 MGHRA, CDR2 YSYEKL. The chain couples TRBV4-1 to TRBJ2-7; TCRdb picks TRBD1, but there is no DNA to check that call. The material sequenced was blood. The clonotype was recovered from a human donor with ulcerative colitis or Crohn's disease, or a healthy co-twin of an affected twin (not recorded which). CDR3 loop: CASSQNPGQGSGEQYF.